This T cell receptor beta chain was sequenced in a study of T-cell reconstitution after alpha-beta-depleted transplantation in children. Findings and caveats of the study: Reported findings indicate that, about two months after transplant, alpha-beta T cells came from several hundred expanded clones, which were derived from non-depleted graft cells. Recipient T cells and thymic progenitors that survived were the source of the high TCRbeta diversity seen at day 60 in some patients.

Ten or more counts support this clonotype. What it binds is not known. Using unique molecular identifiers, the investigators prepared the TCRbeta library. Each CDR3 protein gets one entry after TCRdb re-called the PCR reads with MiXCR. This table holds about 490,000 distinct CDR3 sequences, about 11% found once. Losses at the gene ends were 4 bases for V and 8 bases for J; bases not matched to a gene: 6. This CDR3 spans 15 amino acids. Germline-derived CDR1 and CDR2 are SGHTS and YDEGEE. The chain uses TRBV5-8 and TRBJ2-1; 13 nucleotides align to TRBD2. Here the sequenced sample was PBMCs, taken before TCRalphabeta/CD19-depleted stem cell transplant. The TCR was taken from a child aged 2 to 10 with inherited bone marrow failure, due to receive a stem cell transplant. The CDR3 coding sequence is TGTGCCAGCAGCCTTCGACTAGCGGGAGGACATGAGCAGTTCTTC. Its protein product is CASSLRLAGGHEQFF. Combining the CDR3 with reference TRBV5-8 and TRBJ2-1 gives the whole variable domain EAGVTQSPTHLIKTRGQQATLRCSPISGHTSVYWYQQALGLGLQFLLWYDEGEERNRGNFPPRFSGRQFPNYSSELNVNALELEDSALYLCASSLRLAGGHEQFFGPGTRLTVL.